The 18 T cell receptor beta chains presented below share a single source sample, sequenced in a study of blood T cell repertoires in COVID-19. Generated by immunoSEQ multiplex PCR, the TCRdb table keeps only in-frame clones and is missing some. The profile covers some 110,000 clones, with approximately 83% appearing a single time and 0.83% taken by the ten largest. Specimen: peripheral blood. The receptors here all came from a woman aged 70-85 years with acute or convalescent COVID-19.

The CDR3 loop is CASSRILDNEQFF. The CDR3, as DNA: TGTGCCAGCAGCCGCATACTAGACAATGAGCAGTTCTTC. The chain uses TRBV3-1 (or the pseudogene TRBV3-2) and TRBJ2-1; weak D call: TRBD2 (5 bases). Trimming removed 4 bases at V and 5 bases at J, with 9 bases between. Germline CDR1 LGHDT, CDR2 YNNKEL (reference sequence). The CDR3 covers 13 residues.

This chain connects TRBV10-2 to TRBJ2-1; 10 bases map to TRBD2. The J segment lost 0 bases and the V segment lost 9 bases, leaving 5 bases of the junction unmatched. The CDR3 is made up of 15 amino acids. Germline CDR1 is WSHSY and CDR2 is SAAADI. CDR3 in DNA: TGCGCCAGTACTAGCGGGACGAGCTCCTACAATGAGCAGTTCTTC. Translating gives CASTSGTSSYNEQFF.

The CDR3 DNA follows: TGTGCCAGTAGTATATCCGGGACAGGGAGCAATCAGCCCCAGCATTTT. Translation: CASSISGTGSNQPQHF. The J gene is TRBJ1-5, the V gene TRBV19, with 9 positions matching TRBD1. The length of the CDR3 is 16 residues. Per the germline V gene, CDR1 is LNHDA and CDR2 is SQIVND (reference sequence). V was pared by 2 bases and J by 1 base, with 3 bases of the junction left unmatched.

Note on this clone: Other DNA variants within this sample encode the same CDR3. CDR3 sequence (DNA): TGTGCCAGCAGCCCCACTAGCGGGGGGGCCAATGAGCAGTTCTTC. It codes for CASSPTSGGANEQFF. The rearrangement joins TRBV3-1 (or the pseudogene TRBV3-2) to TRBJ2-1, with TRBD2 matching 13 bases. V shed 4 bases and J 6 bases; nucleotides not matched to a gene: 3. This CDR3 has 15 residues. CDR1 LGHDT and CDR2 YNNKEL come from the germline V gene (reference sequence).

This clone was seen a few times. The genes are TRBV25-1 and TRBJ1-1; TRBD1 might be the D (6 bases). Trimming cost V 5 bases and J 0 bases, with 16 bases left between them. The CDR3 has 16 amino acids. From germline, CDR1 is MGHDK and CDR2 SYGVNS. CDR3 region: CASSPGTGIVNTEAFF. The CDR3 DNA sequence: TGTGCCAGCAGTCCCGGTACAGGGATTGTGAACACTGAAGCTTTCTTT.

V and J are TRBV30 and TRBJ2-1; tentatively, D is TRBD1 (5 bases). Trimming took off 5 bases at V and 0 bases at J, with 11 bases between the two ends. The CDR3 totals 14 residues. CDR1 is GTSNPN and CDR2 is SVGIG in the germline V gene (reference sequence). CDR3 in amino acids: CAWVGAGSYNEQFF. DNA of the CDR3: TGTGCCTGGGTAGGGGCAGGCTCCTACAATGAGCAGTTCTTC.

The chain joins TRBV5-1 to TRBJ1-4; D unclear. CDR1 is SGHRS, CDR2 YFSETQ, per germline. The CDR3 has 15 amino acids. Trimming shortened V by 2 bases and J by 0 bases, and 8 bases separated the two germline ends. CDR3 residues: CASSLERATNEKLFF. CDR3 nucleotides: TGCGCCAGCAGCTTAGAGAGGGCAACTAATGAAAAACTGTTTTTT.

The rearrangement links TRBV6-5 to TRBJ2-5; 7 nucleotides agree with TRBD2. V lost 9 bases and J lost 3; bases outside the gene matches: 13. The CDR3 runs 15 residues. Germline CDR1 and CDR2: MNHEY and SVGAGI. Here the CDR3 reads CASTTAAGTKETQYF. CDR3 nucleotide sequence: TGTGCCAGTACCACGGCCGCCGGGACTAAAGAGACCCAGTACTTC.

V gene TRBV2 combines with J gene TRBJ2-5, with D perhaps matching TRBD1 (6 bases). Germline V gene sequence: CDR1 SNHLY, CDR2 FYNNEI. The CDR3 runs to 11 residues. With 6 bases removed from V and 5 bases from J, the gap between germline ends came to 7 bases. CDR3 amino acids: CASRRGETQYF. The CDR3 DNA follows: TGTGCCAGCAGGAGGGGGGAGACCCAGTACTTC. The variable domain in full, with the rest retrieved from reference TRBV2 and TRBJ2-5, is EPEVTQTPSHQVTQMGQEVILRCVPISNHLYFYWYRQILGQKVEFLVSFYNNEISEKSEIFDDQFSVERPDGSNFTLKIRSTKLEDSAMYFCASRRGETQYFGPGTRLLVL.

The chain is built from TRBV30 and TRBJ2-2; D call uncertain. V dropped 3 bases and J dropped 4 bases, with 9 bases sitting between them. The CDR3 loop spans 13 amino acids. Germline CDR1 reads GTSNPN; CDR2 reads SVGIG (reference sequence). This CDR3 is CAWSPTRTGELFF. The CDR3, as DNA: TGTGCCTGGAGCCCTACCCGCACCGGGGAGCTGTTTTTT.

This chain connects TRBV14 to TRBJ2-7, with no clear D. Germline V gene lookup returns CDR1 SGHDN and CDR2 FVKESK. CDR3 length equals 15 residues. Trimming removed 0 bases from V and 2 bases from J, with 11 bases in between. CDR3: CASSQDHGNTYEQYF. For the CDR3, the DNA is TGTGCCAGCAGCCAAGATCACGGTAATACCTACGAGCAGTACTTC. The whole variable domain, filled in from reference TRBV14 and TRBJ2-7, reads EAGVTQFPSHSVIEKGQTVTLRCDPISGHDNLYWYRRVMGKEIKFLLHFVKESKQDESGMPNNRFLAERTGGTYSTLKVQPAELEDSGVYFCASSQDHGNTYEQYFGPGTRLTVT.

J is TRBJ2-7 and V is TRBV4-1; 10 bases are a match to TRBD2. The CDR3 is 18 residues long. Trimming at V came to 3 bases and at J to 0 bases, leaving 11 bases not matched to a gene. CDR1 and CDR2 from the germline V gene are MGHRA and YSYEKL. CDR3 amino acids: CASSHPNDLAGASYEQYF. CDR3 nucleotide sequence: TGCGCCAGCAGCCATCCTAACGACCTAGCGGGAGCCTCCTACGAGCAGTACTTC.

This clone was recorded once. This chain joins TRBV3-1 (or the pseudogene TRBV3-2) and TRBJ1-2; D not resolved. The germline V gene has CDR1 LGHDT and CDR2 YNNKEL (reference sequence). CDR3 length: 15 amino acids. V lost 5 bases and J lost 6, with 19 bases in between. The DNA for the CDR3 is TGTGCCAGCAGCTCATTCGCGGTTGAAGCTGATGGCTACACCTTC. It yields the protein CASSSFAVEADGYTF.

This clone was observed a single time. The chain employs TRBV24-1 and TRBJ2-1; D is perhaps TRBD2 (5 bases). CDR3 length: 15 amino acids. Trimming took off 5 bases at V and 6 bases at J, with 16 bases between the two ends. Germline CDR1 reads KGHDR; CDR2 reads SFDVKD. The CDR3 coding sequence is TGTGCCACCAGTGTTGCCGTGAGGGAAGGCAATGAGCAGTTCTTC. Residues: CATSVAVREGNEQFF.

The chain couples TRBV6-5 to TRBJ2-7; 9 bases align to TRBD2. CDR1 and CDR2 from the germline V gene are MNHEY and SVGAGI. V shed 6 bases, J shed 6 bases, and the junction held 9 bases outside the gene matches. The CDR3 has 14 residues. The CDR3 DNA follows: TGTGCCAGCAGCTCCGGGACTAGCATTGCCGAGCAGTACTTC. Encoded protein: CASSSGTSIAEQYF.

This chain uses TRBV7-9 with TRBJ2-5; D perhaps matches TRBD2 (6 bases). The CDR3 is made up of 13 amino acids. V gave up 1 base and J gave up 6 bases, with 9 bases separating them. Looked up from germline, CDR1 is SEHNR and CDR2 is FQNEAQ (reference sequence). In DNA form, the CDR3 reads TGTGCCAGCAGCTTAGGGGGGGAGAAGACCCAGTACTTC. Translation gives CASSLGGEKTQYF.

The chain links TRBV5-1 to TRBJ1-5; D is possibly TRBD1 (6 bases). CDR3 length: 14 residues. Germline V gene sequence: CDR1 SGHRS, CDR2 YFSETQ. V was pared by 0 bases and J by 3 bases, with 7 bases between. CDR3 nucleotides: TGCGCCAGCAGCTTGGGGGGGCCCAATCAGCCCCAGCATTTT. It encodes CASSLGGPNQPQHF.

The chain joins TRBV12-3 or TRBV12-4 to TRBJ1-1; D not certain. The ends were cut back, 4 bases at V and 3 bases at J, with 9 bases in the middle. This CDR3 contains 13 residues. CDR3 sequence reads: CASSSSSYTEAFF. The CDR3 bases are TGTGCCAGCAGTTCCTCTAGTTACACTGAAGCTTTCTTT.